This T cell receptor (beta chain) was recovered during a study of shared clonotypes between healthy human individuals. The overall study: Three CD4 naive, three CD4 memory, two CD8 naive and one CD8 memory plate were used per donor. The study, taken as a whole, reports: Larger estimated richness was generally seen in naive subsets than in memory subsets.

The repertoire was sequenced with immunoSEQ multiplex PCR; TCRdb's copy has only in-frame clones and lacks some. The sample holds 2 million to 2.5 million clones, just under 95% seen once. For this clone: Its matching antigen is unknown.

Trimming removed 2 bases at V and 8 bases at J, with 16 bases between. Germline CDR1 is GTSNPN and CDR2 is SVGIG (reference sequence). This CDR3 region has 14 residues. The TCR sequence derives from a man aged 18-30 years in good health. Some clones in this sample may be carry-over from other donors' samples. Sequencing was performed on naive CD4+ T cells from PBMCs. Described subset: CD45RA+ positively selected. The rearrangement links TRBV30 to TRBJ1-3; D call uncertain. The chain's CDR3 is CAWSLNLVIDTIYF. In DNA form, the CDR3 reads TGTGCCTGGAGTCTCAACCTGGTGATAGACACCATATATTTT.